This T cell receptor (beta chain) was profiled in a study of T cell responses to AZD1222 COVID-19 vaccine. Germline CDR1 reads SNHLY; CDR2 reads FYNNEI. CDR3 length: 15 residues. Trimming cost V 5 bases and J 6 bases; bases outside gene matches: 9. TCRdb's table, derived via immunoSEQ multiplex PCR, lists solely in-frame clones and lacks some. Here the sample spans tens of thousands of clones, about nine tenths being singletons. Notes on this clone: The antigen remains undetermined.

Study findings and constraints: All repertoire sampling was performed exclusively after the peak T cell response.

Sequences were derived from peripheral blood, sampled 28 days after the second AZD1222 dose. This clonotype was sampled from an adult who received the AZD1222 COVID-19 vaccine. V usage is TRBV2 and J usage is TRBJ1-5, with TRBD1 matching 8 bases. The CDR3 is CASSFGQGAAQPQHF. Written as DNA, the CDR3 is TGTGCCAGCAGTTTTGGTCAGGGGGCTGCTCAGCCCCAGCATTTT.